The T cell receptor (beta chain) described here comes from a study of Graves' ophthalmopathy and Graves' hyperthyroidism. Looking at the study overall: Researchers classed hyperthyroidism as stable given no ophthalmopathy within 18 months of follow-up.

Enrolled hyperthyroidism patients had a new diagnosis, a duration under 2 months, and an age of 18 to 65. Germline CDR1 and CDR2: MNHEY and SVGAGI. With termini counted, the CDR3 has 10 amino acids. The study, taken as a whole, reports: A 13-signature model separated ophthalmopathy from stable hyperthyroidism, 85% to 90% sensitivity, approximately 80% specificity.

RNA transcripts provided the template for amplifying TCR beta CDR3 regions. The library came from an HTBI-primed first-round RT-PCR and a second-round multiplex PCR. TCRdb used MiXCR to reprocess the multiplex PCR reads, holding one entry per CDR3 protein. This sample has around 1.1 million distinct CDR3 sequences, with 35% to 40% found just once. A word on this clonotype: Antigen specificity is unknown. The DNA is left out, because the CDR3 cannot be placed on it with certainty; the CDR3 is given as TCRdb lists it.

The chain joins TRBV6-5 to TRBJ2-6; the D segment call TRBD1 is taken from the table without a DNA check. The receptor was derived from an adult man with Graves' hyperthyroidism. The sample consisted of peripheral blood or thyroid tissue (not recorded which). The CDR3 loop is CASSVGTGSF.